Listed here are 5 T cell receptor beta chains from one sample, sequenced in a study of cytotoxic CD8 clonotypes in ibrutinib-treated CLL. The protocol was immunoSEQ multiplex PCR, while the TCRdb copy is restricted to in-frame clones and leaves out a portion. The data hold 200,000 or so clones, with 60% to 80% observed a single time. Material: PBMCs, obtained after 12 months of ibrutinib treatment. These TCRs come from a human donor with chronic lymphocytic leukemia.

The rearrangement links TRBV5-1 to TRBJ2-2; the D call may be TRBD1 or TRBD2 (5 bases each). V was shortened by 2 bases and J by 4 bases, with 9 bases between the two germline ends. The CDR3 is made up of 14 amino acids. The V gene's germline CDR1 is SGHRS and CDR2 YFSETQ. The CDR3 is CASSLGTGTGELFF. As DNA, the CDR3 is TGCGCCAGCAGCTTAGGGACGGGCACCGGGGAGCTGTTTTTT.

A few counts support this clone. The rearrangement links TRBV18 to TRBJ1-2; D may be TRBD1 (6 bases). V was pared by 2 bases and J by 8 bases, with 12 bases between. The length of the CDR3 is 13 residues. CDR1 and CDR2 (germline): KGHSH, LQKENI. In nucleotides, the CDR3 is TGTGCCAGCTCACCAAACAGGGATGACGGCTACACCTTC. Its translation: CASSPNRDDGYTF.

This clone turned up a few times. This chain joins TRBV12-5 and TRBJ2-1, with unresolved D. Germline V gene lookup returns CDR1 LGHNT and CDR2 FRNRAP. The CDR3 has 12 residues. V was clipped by 8 bases and J by 7 bases, with 12 bases between them. The CDR3 sequence: CASLGLKNEQFF. In DNA, the CDR3 is TGTGCTAGTCTGGGCCTGAAGAATGAGCAGTTCTTC.

The V and J genes are TRBV19 and TRBJ2-5; 7 bases line up with TRBD2. This CDR3 region has 15 residues. Germline lookup yields CDR1 LNHDA and CDR2 SQIVND (reference sequence). The junction had 7 bases not matched to a gene; V was cut back by 3 bases and J by 3 bases. CDR3 loop: CASSMLAAGEETQYF. CDR3 nucleotides: TGTGCCAGTAGTATGCTGGCGGCGGGGGAAGAGACCCAGTACTTC.

The CDR3 loop reads CASSSGGALEQYF. In DNA form, the CDR3 reads TGTGCCAGCAGCTCCGGGGGGGCCCTTGAGCAGTACTTC. This rearrangement joins TRBV7-2 to TRBJ2-7; 8 bases match TRBD2. Germline V gene data show CDR1 as SGHTA and CDR2 as FQGNSA. The CDR3 is 13 amino acids. The trim removed 4 bases at V and 7 bases at J, leaving 6 bases unmatched.